The next 22 T cell receptor beta chains were all read from a single sample in a study of blood T cell repertoires in COVID-19. The data were produced by immunoSEQ multiplex PCR, yet TCRdb's version contains in-frame clones alone and is incomplete. This sample has over 85,000 clones, with approximately 89% found just once. Sample: peripheral blood. All receptors derive from a human donor with acute or convalescent COVID-19. The donor label of this sample is uncertain.

This clone has a handful of counts. The gene calls are TRBV19 and TRBJ1-2; 10 bases are a match to TRBD1. This CDR3 comprises 15 residues. The germline gives CDR1 LNHDA, CDR2 SQIVND (reference sequence). Losses at the gene ends were 6 bases for V and 5 bases for J; bases not matched to a gene: 9. This CDR3 reads CASRPPGQGKYGYTF. The DNA of the CDR3 is TGTGCCAGTAGACCTCCGGGACAGGGGAAGTATGGCTACACCTTC.

There are a few counts of this clone. The J gene is TRBJ2-1, the V gene TRBV12-3 or TRBV12-4; no definite D call. This CDR3 spans 12 amino acids. V was pared by 2 bases and J by 12 bases, with 11 bases between. This CDR3 is CASSLSPTPQFF. CDR3 in DNA: TGTGCCAGCAGTTTATCCCCTACTCCGCAGTTCTTC.

The chain combines TRBV5-1 with TRBJ2-1; D is possibly TRBD1 (5 bases). V was clipped by 0 bases and J by 1 base, with 8 bases between them. In germline, CDR1 is SGHRS, CDR2 YFSETQ. The CDR3 spans 15 residues. The CDR3 reads CASSLDPGSYNEQFF. Written as DNA, the CDR3 is TGCGCCAGCAGCTTGGACCCAGGGTCCTACAATGAGCAGTTCTTC.

This chain joins TRBV6-5 and TRBJ2-1; D possibly corresponds to TRBD2 (6 bases). Germline assignment: CDR1 MNHEY and CDR2 SVGAGI. Trimming removed 2 bases at V and 0 bases at J, with 8 bases between. The CDR3 covers 15 residues. This CDR3 is CASSYRRGSYNEQFF. CDR3 sequence (DNA): TGTGCCAGCAGTTACAGGCGGGGCTCCTACAATGAGCAGTTCTTC.

V and J are TRBV15 and TRBJ1-3; the D gene is possibly TRBD1 (5 bases). This CDR3 is 14 amino acids long. Trimming left V 6 bases short and J 3 bases short, with 12 bases between. Germline CDR1 and CDR2: LNHNV and YYDKDF (reference sequence). CDR3 sequence: CATRVEGVGNTIYF. The CDR3 DNA sequence: TGTGCCACCAGAGTGGAAGGGGTTGGAAACACCATATATTTT.

This clone was seen a handful of times. The V and J genes are TRBV15 and TRBJ1-4, with 9 positions matching TRBD1. V trimming: 1 base; J trimming: 5 bases; junction bases outside the gene matches: 2. Germline V gives CDR1 LNHNV, CDR2 YYDKDF (reference sequence). This CDR3 is 15 amino acids long. CDR3 region: CATSRGDRANEKLFF. The CDR3, as DNA: TGTGCCACCAGCAGAGGGGACAGGGCAAATGAAAAACTGTTTTTT.

This clone came up once. This sequence joins TRBV5-8 and TRBJ1-2; 7 bases are shared with TRBD1. V was clipped by 0 bases and J by 7 bases; unmatched bases: 6. The CDR3 consists of 14 residues. From germline, CDR1 is SGHTS and CDR2 YDEGEE. CDR3 nucleotide sequence: TGTGCCAGCAGCTTGGCCGGGACAGCGAGTGGCTACACCTTC. Protein sequence: CASSLAGTASGYTF.

J is TRBJ2-3 and V is TRBV4-1, with 8 bases identical to TRBD1. CDR3 length equals 14 residues. Unmatched junction bases numbered 6, after V lost 4 bases and J lost 6 bases. Germline V gene sequence: CDR1 MGHRA, CDR2 YSYEKL. The CDR3 sequence: CASSPNRGKDTQYF. The CDR3 DNA is TGCGCCAGCAGCCCCAACAGGGGGAAGGATACGCAGTATTTT.

In this sample, this clone turned up once. V is TRBV28 and J is TRBJ1-4; D possibly corresponds to TRBD1 (5 bases). V was shortened by 7 bases and J by 0 bases, with 15 bases between the two germline ends. The CDR3 runs to 16 residues. Germline values: CDR1 MDHEN, CDR2 SYDVKM. CDR3 sequence (DNA): TGTGCCAGCACGGCATTCGGGACTGCAACTAATGAAAAACTGTTTTTT. It is translated as CASTAFGTATNEKLFF.

The V and J genes are TRBV19 and TRBJ1-6; possibly TRBD1 for D (5 bases). Trimming cost V 3 bases and J 0 bases, with 9 bases left between them. Germline CDR1 is LNHDA and CDR2 is SQIVND (reference sequence). The CDR3 covers 16 residues. Here the CDR3 DNA reads TGTGCCAGTAGTATGAGACAGTTCTCCTATAATTCACCCCTCCACTTT. It specifies CASSMRQFSYNSPLHF.

In its sample, this clone was seen a few times. The rearrangement joins TRBV10-1 to TRBJ2-5, with D tentatively TRBD1 (5 bases). V dropped 3 bases and J dropped 3 bases, with 11 bases sitting between them. The germline V gene encodes CDR1 WNHNN and CDR2 SYGVQD (reference sequence). The CDR3 spans 14 residues. This CDR3 is CASSDDSAKETQYF. The CDR3 DNA follows: TGCGCCAGCAGTGACGACAGCGCTAAAGAGACCCAGTACTTC.

This chain links TRBV7-8 with TRBJ2-1; possibly TRBD2 for D (6 bases). The CDR3 runs 11 residues. Trimming removed 7 bases at V and 9 bases at J, with 10 bases between. The V gene's germline CDR1 is SGHVS and CDR2 FQNEAQ. CDR3 sequence reads: CASNGGSEQFF. CDR3 bases: TGTGCCAGCAATGGAGGGAGTGAGCAGTTCTTC. Full variable domain (outside the CDR3, taken from reference TRBV7-8 and TRBJ2-1): GAGVSQSPRYKVAKRGQDVALRCDPISGHVSLFWYQQALGQGPEFLTYFQNEAQLDKSGLPSDRFFAERPEGSVSTLKIQRTQQEDSAVYLCASNGGSEQFFGPGTRLTVL.

At least ten counts were recorded for this clone. V and J are TRBV9 and TRBJ2-7, with 8 positions matching TRBD2. This CDR3 comprises 15 residues. The ends lost 3 bases at V and 4 bases at J; junction bases unmatched: 9. Per the germline V gene, CDR1 is SGDLS and CDR2 is YYNGEE. CDR3 residues: CASSAMGLEGYEQYF. For the CDR3, the DNA is TGTGCCAGCAGCGCGATGGGACTAGAGGGGTACGAGCAGTACTTC.

The V and J genes are TRBV27 and TRBJ2-1; 7 nucleotides align to TRBD2. Germline V gene data show CDR1 as MNHEY and CDR2 as SMNVEV (reference sequence). CDR3 length equals 14 residues. After removal of 3 bases from V and 3 bases from J, the junction contained 2 bases not matched to a gene. For the CDR3, the DNA is TGTGCCAGCAGTTTGAGCGGGGTCTACAATGAGCAGTTCTTC. The encoded protein is CASSLSGVYNEQFF.

This clone was counted a single time. The chain is built from TRBV6-5 and TRBJ2-1; 7 nucleotides line up with TRBD2. The CDR3 extends over 14 amino acids. Germline CDR1 and CDR2: MNHEY and SVGAGI. Trimming removed 5 bases from V and 10 bases from J; junction bases left unmatched: 11. The CDR3 region has the DNA TGTGCCAGCAGTCGGGACTACCCGGCGGAGGAGCAGTTCTTC. It specifies CASSRDYPAEEQFF.

The rearrangement links TRBV19 to TRBJ2-1; 12 bases map to TRBD2. V shed 7 bases, J shed 0 bases, and the junction held 7 bases outside the gene matches. The CDR3 runs to 17 residues. The germline CDR1 and CDR2 sequences are LNHDA and SQIVND (reference sequence). CDR3 sequence reads: CASTGLAGSSSYNEQFF. CDR3 in DNA: TGTGCCAGTACCGGACTAGCGGGGTCTAGCTCCTACAATGAGCAGTTCTTC.

V and J are TRBV6-2 or TRBV6-3 and TRBJ2-7; unclear D gene. Trimming cost V 2 bases and J 3 bases, with 14 bases left between them. Germline V gene sequence: CDR1 MNHEY, CDR2 SVGEGT. CDR3 length: 15 residues. The CDR3 protein is CASSYRGHLGYEQYF. The CDR3 DNA reads TGTGCCAGCAGTTACCGAGGTCATTTGGGCTACGAGCAGTACTTC.

The rearrangement joins TRBV5-1 to TRBJ2-1; 10 nucleotides match TRBD2. V was pared by 6 bases and J by 6 bases, with 6 bases of the junction left unmatched. This CDR3 contains 14 residues. Germline loops: CDR1 SGHRS, CDR2 YFSETQ. In nucleotides, the CDR3 is TGCGCCAGCACAAGCGGGGGGGCCATCAATGAGCAGTTCTTC. Translated, it gives CASTSGGAINEQFF.

This chain connects TRBV5-5 to TRBJ2-1; TRBD1 matches at 10 bases. The CDR3 runs 16 residues. V dropped 5 bases and J dropped 0; count of bases not matched to a gene: 5. The germline CDR1 and CDR2 sequences are SGHKS and YYEKEE (reference sequence). The CDR3 region is CASRRTGGNSYNEQFF. CDR3 bases: TGTGCCAGCAGACGGACAGGGGGGAACTCCTACAATGAGCAGTTCTTC.

The rearrangement links TRBV6-5 to TRBJ1-1, with D tentatively TRBD1 (6 bases). The CDR3 covers 13 residues. Germline loops: CDR1 MNHEY, CDR2 SVGAGI. The V end lost 6 bases, the J end lost 3 bases, and 11 bases lay between the germline ends. This CDR3 is CASRPNRDTEAFF. CDR3 bases: TGTGCCAGCAGGCCTAACAGGGACACTGAAGCTTTCTTT.

The V and J genes are TRBV29-1 and TRBJ2-2, with D tentatively TRBD1 (6 bases). V was clipped by 6 bases and J by 3 bases, with 14 bases between them. CDR3 size: 14 residues. Germline V gene lookup returns CDR1 SQVTM and CDR2 ANQGSEA. CDR3: CSVQAGVYTGELFF. The CDR3 DNA sequence: TGCAGCGTCCAGGCAGGGGTCTACACCGGGGAGCTGTTTTTT.

The chain couples TRBV7-6 to TRBJ2-7, with 7 bases that match TRBD1. This CDR3 has 15 amino acids. CDR1 SGHVS and CDR2 FNYEAQ come from the germline V gene. J gave up 2 bases and V 5 bases, and 9 bases lay outside the gene matches. CDR3 bases: TGTGCCAGCAGCCCGCAAACCGACAGGGCCTACGAGCAGTACTTC. Amino acid sequence: CASSPQTDRAYEQYF.